The rows below give T cell receptor beta chains drawn from one sample of a study of blood T cell repertoires in COVID-19. Libraries were prepared by immunoSEQ multiplex PCR; TCRdb keeps only in-frame clonotypes and omits some of them. Altogether 35,000 to 55,000 clones are present, roughly 90% being singletons, with the ten largest covering around 17%. Sequenced: peripheral blood. The receptors here all came from a man in his 70s with active COVID-19. Both conserved end residues are part of each CDR3. The order of the fields is D gene, V gene, J gene, clone size, CDR3 protein, CDR3 DNA. A D gene is named only where the DNA matches it firmly. A row's size may be missing; if present it is once, few, many or a size class.

D gene: TRBD2
V gene: TRBV7-2
J gene: TRBJ2-3
clone size: -
CDR3 protein: CASSRTSGGADTQYF
CDR3 DNA: TGTGCCAGCAGTCGGACTAGCGGGGGGGCAGATACGCAGTATTTT

D gene: TRBD1
V gene: TRBV4-1
J gene: TRBJ2-7
clone size: -
CDR3 protein: CASSNRDRAYEQYF
CDR3 DNA: TGCGCCAGCAGCAACCGGGACAGGGCGTACGAGCAGTACTTC

D gene: -
V gene: TRBV30
J gene: TRBJ1-5
clone size: once
CDR3 protein: CAWSVGGRGLGNQPQHF
CDR3 DNA: TGTGCCTGGAGTGTGGGGGGACGGGGCCTGGGCAATCAGCCCCAGCATTTT

D gene: TRBD2
V gene: TRBV27
J gene: TRBJ2-7
clone size: -
CDR3 protein: CATQRGYGLTSYEQYF
CDR3 DNA: TGTGCCACCCAGCGGGGCTACGGTCTTACGTCCTACGAGCAGTACTTC

D gene: TRBD1
V gene: TRBV9
J gene: TRBJ1-5
clone size: -
CDR3 protein: CASSVDVGGLGQPQHF
CDR3 DNA: TGTGCCAGCAGCGTAGATGTAGGGGGCTTGGGGCAGCCCCAGCATTTT

D gene: TRBD1
V gene: TRBV4-2
J gene: TRBJ2-2
clone size: -
CDR3 protein: CASSQNRGTGELFF
CDR3 DNA: TGTGCCAGCAGCCAAAACAGGGGAACCGGGGAGCTGTTTTTT

D gene: -
V gene: TRBV19
J gene: TRBJ2-7
clone size: few
CDR3 protein: CATSGIPTSEQYF
CDR3 DNA: TGTGCCACTTCCGGGATCCCCACAAGCGAGCAGTACTTC

D gene: TRBD2
V gene: TRBV7-6
J gene: TRBJ2-2
clone size: -
CDR3 protein: CASTPGWRGTSGALGELFF
CDR3 DNA: TGTGCCAGCACCCCCGGCTGGAGGGGGACTAGCGGGGCGCTCGGGGAGCTGTTTTTT

D gene: TRBD1
V gene: TRBV6-6
J gene: TRBJ1-5
clone size: -
CDR3 protein: CASSLTGGANQPQHF
CDR3 DNA: TGTGCCAGCAGTCTGACAGGGGGCGCGAATCAGCCCCAGCATTTT

D gene: -
V gene: TRBV27
J gene: TRBJ2-1
clone size: -
CDR3 protein: CASSLADENEQFF
CDR3 DNA: TGTGCCAGCAGTTTAGCGGATGAAAATGAGCAGTTCTTC

D gene: TRBD1
V gene: TRBV2
J gene: TRBJ2-3
clone size: -
CDR3 protein: CASSLGQGLSTDTQYF
CDR3 DNA: TGTGCCAGCAGTCTGGGACAGGGGTTAAGCACAGATACGCAGTATTTT

D gene: -
V gene: TRBV20-1
J gene: TRBJ1-2
clone size: -
CDR3 protein: CSGRRGYGYTF
CDR3 DNA: TGCAGTGGTCGACGAGGCTATGGCTACACCTTC

D gene: -
V gene: TRBV6-5
J gene: TRBJ1-1
clone size: -
CDR3 protein: CASTNRVEAFF
CDR3 DNA: TGTGCCAGCACCAACAGGGTTGAAGCTTTCTTT

D gene: -
V gene: TRBV27
J gene: TRBJ2-5
clone size: once
CDR3 protein: CASSWGGGGPSTQETQYF
CDR3 DNA: TGTGCCAGCAGTTGGGGTGGCGGAGGGCCTAGTACCCAAGAGACCCAGTACTTC

D gene: TRBD1
V gene: TRBV28
J gene: TRBJ1-1
clone size: -
CDR3 protein: CASSLTGGANTEAFF
CDR3 DNA: TGTGCCAGCAGTTTAACAGGGGGCGCGAACACTGAAGCTTTCTTT

D gene: -
V gene: TRBV7-2
J gene: TRBJ2-7
clone size: -
CDR3 protein: CASSLAPGLPEQYF
CDR3 DNA: TGTGCCAGCAGCTTAGCCCCGGGACTTCCAGAGCAGTACTTC

D gene: TRBD2
V gene: TRBV15
J gene: TRBJ2-5
clone size: -
CDR3 protein: CATSRPSGSGETQYF
CDR3 DNA: TGTGCCACCAGCAGACCCAGCGGGAGTGGGGAGACCCAGTACTTC

D gene: TRBD1
V gene: TRBV28
J gene: TRBJ1-5
clone size: -
CDR3 protein: CASSPGTGNRPQHF
CDR3 DNA: TGTGCCAGCAGTCCCGGGACAGGGAATAGGCCCCAGCATTTT

D gene: -
V gene: TRBV4-1
J gene: TRBJ2-2
clone size: -
CDR3 protein: CASSQAGAGVAGELFF
CDR3 DNA: TGCGCCAGCAGCCAAGCGGGTGCAGGGGTCGCCGGGGAGCTGTTTTTT

D gene: TRBD2
V gene: TRBV28
J gene: TRBJ2-7
clone size: -
CDR3 protein: CASSSRLAGYEQYF
CDR3 DNA: TGTGCCAGCAGTTCGCGACTAGCGGGGTACGAGCAGTACTTC

D gene: TRBD2
V gene: TRBV19
J gene: TRBJ2-1
clone size: -
CDR3 protein: CASSTWEGRNNEQFF
CDR3 DNA: TGTGCCAGTAGTACCTGGGAGGGTAGGAACAATGAGCAGTTCTTC

D gene: -
V gene: TRBV10-3
J gene: TRBJ2-1
clone size: -
CDR3 protein: CAISRSPGGNEQFF
CDR3 DNA: TGTGCCATCTCCCGCTCTCCGGGTGGAAATGAGCAGTTCTTC

D gene: -
V gene: TRBV7-2
J gene: TRBJ2-7
clone size: -
CDR3 protein: CASSLGHSYEQYF
CDR3 DNA: TGTGCCAGCAGCTTGGGACACTCCTACGAGCAGTACTTC

D gene: -
V gene: TRBV6-5
J gene: TRBJ1-6
clone size: -
CDR3 protein: CASSYSDRSYNSPLHF
CDR3 DNA: TGTGCCAGCAGTTACAGTGACAGATCCTATAATTCACCCCTCCACTTT

D gene: -
V gene: TRBV28
J gene: TRBJ1-3
clone size: -
CDR3 protein: CASSPWVGSLDTIYF
CDR3 DNA: TGTGCCAGCAGCCCTTGGGTGGGCAGCCTGGACACCATATATTTT

D gene: TRBD1
V gene: TRBV24-1
J gene: TRBJ2-1
clone size: -
CDR3 protein: CATSDLGDRAGNEQFF
CDR3 DNA: TGTGCCACCAGTGATTTGGGGGACAGGGCCGGCAATGAGCAGTTCTTC

D gene: -
V gene: TRBV21-1
J gene: TRBJ1-5
clone size: once
CDR3 protein: CASSKARTELSNQPQHF
CDR3 DNA: TGTGCCAGCAGCAAAGCCCGGACAGAGCTTAGCAATCAGCCCCAGCATTTT

D gene: -
V gene: TRBV19
J gene: TRBJ1-3
clone size: -
CDR3 protein: CASNPGAGNTIYF
CDR3 DNA: TGTGCCAGTAACCCAGGGGCTGGAAACACCATATATTTT

D gene: TRBD1
V gene: TRBV19
J gene: TRBJ1-1
clone size: -
CDR3 protein: CASNTGVTEAFF
CDR3 DNA: TGTGCCAGTAACACAGGGGTTACTGAAGCTTTCTTT

D gene: TRBD2
V gene: TRBV4-3
J gene: TRBJ2-1
clone size: -
CDR3 protein: CASSPQSGRGSNEQFF
CDR3 DNA: TGCGCCAGCAGCCCACAAAGCGGGAGGGGGTCCAATGAGCAGTTCTTC

D gene: TRBD2
V gene: TRBV27
J gene: TRBJ2-1
clone size: -
CDR3 protein: CASSSTSGRPNNEQFF
CDR3 DNA: TGTGCCAGCAGTTCGACTAGCGGGAGGCCAAACAATGAGCAGTTCTTC

D gene: -
V gene: TRBV19
J gene: TRBJ1-4
clone size: -
CDR3 protein: CASSTQGTGEKLFF
CDR3 DNA: TGTGCCAGTAGTACACAGGGCACAGGGGAAAAACTGTTTTTT

D gene: TRBD1
V gene: TRBV30
J gene: TRBJ2-7
clone size: -
CDR3 protein: CAWGLQGSHYEQYF
CDR3 DNA: TGTGCCTGGGGGCTACAGGGGTCTCACTACGAGCAGTACTTC

D gene: TRBD1
V gene: TRBV11-2
J gene: TRBJ2-1
clone size: -
CDR3 protein: CASSEDRGPWHEQFF
CDR3 DNA: TGTGCCAGCAGCGAGGACAGGGGACCTTGGCATGAGCAGTTCTTC

D gene: -
V gene: TRBV5-1
J gene: TRBJ1-2
clone size: -
CDR3 protein: CASSTGDYGYTF
CDR3 DNA: TGCGCCAGCAGCACAGGAGACTATGGCTACACCTTC

D gene: -
V gene: TRBV6-5
J gene: TRBJ1-5
clone size: once
CDR3 protein: CASNPTGQRQPQHF
CDR3 DNA: TGTGCCAGCAACCCCACAGGGCAGAGGCAGCCCCAGCATTTT

D gene: -
V gene: TRBV21-1
J gene: TRBJ2-3
clone size: -
CDR3 protein: CASSNPRQSTDTQYF
CDR3 DNA: TGTGCCAGCAGCAATCCCAGGCAGAGCACAGATACGCAGTATTTT

D gene: TRBD2
V gene: TRBV5-1
J gene: TRBJ2-3
clone size: -
CDR3 protein: CASSLQRGTDTQYF
CDR3 DNA: TGCGCCAGCAGCTTGCAGCGGGGAACAGATACGCAGTATTTT

D gene: TRBD2
V gene: TRBV7-7
J gene: TRBJ2-5
clone size: -
CDR3 protein: CASSRLAGGRQETQYF
CDR3 DNA: TGTGCTAGCAGCCGACTAGCGGGGGGGCGTCAAGAGACCCAGTACTTC

D gene: TRBD1
V gene: TRBV6-5
J gene: TRBJ1-5
clone size: -
CDR3 protein: CASSYTTGWIQPQHF
CDR3 DNA: TGTGCCAGCAGTTACACGACAGGGTGGATCCAGCCCCAGCATTTT

D gene: TRBD2
V gene: TRBV5-1
J gene: TRBJ2-3
clone size: -
CDR3 protein: CASSYSGGPTDTQYF
CDR3 DNA: TGCGCCAGCAGCTATAGCGGGGGCCCCACAGATACGCAGTATTTT

D gene: TRBD2
V gene: TRBV11-1
J gene: TRBJ2-7
clone size: -
CDR3 protein: CASSLTGLAGLYEQYF
CDR3 DNA: TGTGCCAGCAGCTTGACGGGACTAGCGGGATTATACGAGCAGTACTTC

D gene: TRBD1
V gene: TRBV5-1
J gene: TRBJ2-5
clone size: -
CDR3 protein: CASSTSDRGFKTQYF
CDR3 DNA: TGCGCCAGCAGCACCTCCGACAGGGGGTTCAAGACCCAGTACTTC

D gene: TRBD1
V gene: TRBV3-1/TRBV3-2
J gene: TRBJ2-3
clone size: -
CDR3 protein: CASSQVDRDFTDTQYF
CDR3 DNA: TGTGCCAGCAGCCAAGTGGACAGGGACTTCACAGATACGCAGTATTTT

D gene: TRBD2
V gene: TRBV24-1
J gene: TRBJ2-1
clone size: -
CDR3 protein: CATSDLQVGRDEQFF
CDR3 DNA: TGTGCCACCAGTGATTTGCAGGTTGGGAGGGATGAGCAGTTCTTC

D gene: TRBD1
V gene: TRBV19
J gene: TRBJ2-2
clone size: -
CDR3 protein: CASSIRGQYLFF
CDR3 DNA: TGTGCCAGTAGTATTAGGGGGCAATATCTGTTTTTT

D gene: TRBD2
V gene: TRBV10-2
J gene: TRBJ2-7
clone size: -
CDR3 protein: CASSYGLAGYEQYF
CDR3 DNA: TGCGCCAGCAGTTACGGACTAGCAGGTTACGAGCAGTACTTC

D gene: TRBD1
V gene: TRBV28
J gene: TRBJ2-7
clone size: -
CDR3 protein: CASRPGTESSYEQYF
CDR3 DNA: TGTGCCAGCCGACCCGGGACAGAAAGCTCCTACGAGCAGTACTTC

D gene: -
V gene: TRBV7-2
J gene: TRBJ1-5
clone size: -
CDR3 protein: CASSGAENQPQHF
CDR3 DNA: TGTGCCAGCAGTGGGGCAGAAAATCAGCCCCAGCATTTT

D gene: TRBD2
V gene: TRBV4-3
J gene: TRBJ2-2
clone size: -
CDR3 protein: CASSRRTSGDFGGELFF
CDR3 DNA: TGCGCCAGCAGCCGGCGGACTAGCGGGGATTTCGGCGGGGAGCTGTTTTTT

D gene: -
V gene: TRBV6-5
J gene: TRBJ2-2
clone size: -
CDR3 protein: CASSFHTGELFF
CDR3 DNA: TGTGCCAGCAGTTTCCATACCGGGGAGCTGTTTTTT